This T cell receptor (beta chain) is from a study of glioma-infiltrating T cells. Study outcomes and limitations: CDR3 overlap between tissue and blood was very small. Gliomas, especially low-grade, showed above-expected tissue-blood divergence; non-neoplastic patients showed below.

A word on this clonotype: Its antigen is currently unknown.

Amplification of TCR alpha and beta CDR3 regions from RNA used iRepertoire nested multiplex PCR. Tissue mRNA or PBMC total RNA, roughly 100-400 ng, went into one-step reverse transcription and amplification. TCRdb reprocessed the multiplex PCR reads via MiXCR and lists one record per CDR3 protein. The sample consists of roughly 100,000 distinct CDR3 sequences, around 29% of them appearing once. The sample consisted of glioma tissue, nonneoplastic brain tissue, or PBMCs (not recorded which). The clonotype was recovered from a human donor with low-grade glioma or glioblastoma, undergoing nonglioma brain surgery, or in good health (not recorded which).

The CDR3 loop is CASLGQVGTQYF. CDR3 coding DNA: TGTGCCAGTTTGGGACAGGTCGGGACCCAGTACTTC. The chain links TRBV19 to TRBJ2-5, with 8 positions matching TRBD1. Per the germline V gene, CDR1 is LNHDA and CDR2 is SQIVND (reference sequence). V lost 8 bases and J lost 7; bases outside the gene matches: 6. The CDR3 is made up of 12 amino acids.